Listed below are T cell receptor beta chains from one sample, sequenced in a study of chemoradiotherapy in HPV16-positive cancers. Data came from immunoSEQ multiplex PCR; TCRdb stores just in-frame clones and leaves some out. The sample consists of about 35,000 clones, approximately 90% of them appearing once. Sample: blood, taken from a patient who underwent chemoradiotherapy. The origin of the receptors is a human donor with HPV-associated anogenital cancer. Each CDR3 is given with its conserved first and last residue. A D gene is named only where the DNA matches it firmly. Only some rows state a clone size, as once, few, many or a class for expanded clones.

size	V	D	J	DNA	CDR3
.	TRBV7-2	.	TRBJ2-2	TGTGCCAGCAGCTTAGTTGGGGTGAGCACCGGGGAGCTGTTTTTT	CASSLVGVSTGELFF
.	TRBV7-9	TRBD1	TRBJ2-7	TGTGCCAGCAGCGTTCCCGGGACAGGGATCCACGAGCAGTACTTC	CASSVPGTGIHEQYF
.	TRBV7-3	TRBD1	TRBJ1-2	TGTGCCAGCAGCTCCGGACAGGGTCCCACCTTC	CASSSGQGPTF
.	TRBV13	.	TRBJ2-2	TGTGCCAGCAGCTTTCGGGGGTTTGACGGGGAGCTGTTTTTT	CASSFRGFDGELFF
.	TRBV7-9	.	TRBJ1-2	TGTGCCAGCAGCTTAGAACAGGTTGATGGCTACACCTTC	CASSLEQVDGYTF
.	TRBV18	.	TRBJ2-7	TGTGCCAGCTCACCAGATATGAGGACACAGTACTACGAGCAGTACTTC	CASSPDMRTQYYEQYF
.	TRBV10-3	TRBD1	TRBJ1-1	TGTGCCATCAGTGCTAGGACAGGGTTCATGGACACTGAAGCTTTCTTT	CAISARTGFMDTEAFF
few	TRBV27	.	TRBJ1-5	TGTGCCAGCAGTTTGAATTGGGACACCAATCAGCCCCAGCATTTT	CASSLNWDTNQPQHF
.	TRBV5-6	.	TRBJ2-5	TGTGCCAGCAGCTCCGCCTTCCGGGGGACCCAAGAGACCCAGTACTTC	CASSSAFRGTQETQYF
.	TRBV10-3	.	TRBJ1-3	TGTGCCATCAGTGAGTCCTTCTTGGACTCTGGAAACACCATATATTTT	CAISESFLDSGNTIYF
.	TRBV5-1	.	TRBJ2-5	TGCGCCAGCAGCTTGGCGCCCCAGGTACGGATTGGAGAGACCCAGTACTTC	CASSLAPQVRIGETQYF
.	TRBV6-5	.	TRBJ2-5	TGTGCCAGCAGTTACCATGAGACCCAGTACTTC	CASSYHETQYF
.	TRBV28	.	TRBJ2-5	TGTGCCAGCAGTTCTGCCGGGGTGGAGACCCAGTACTTC	CASSSAGVETQYF
.	TRBV10-3	.	TRBJ1-1	TGTGCCATCAGCGGGACCTCTCGGGGCACTGAAGCTTTCTTT	CAISGTSRGTEAFF
few	TRBV7-2	TRBD2	TRBJ2-3	TGTGCCAGCAGCTTCCTCGGGGGGGCCTATGCAGATACGCAGTATTTT	CASSFLGGAYADTQYF
.	TRBV11-3	TRBD2	TRBJ2-3	TGTGCCAGCAGCCCCAGGACTAGCGGAAGCACAGATACGCAGTATTTT	CASSPRTSGSTDTQYF
.	TRBV7-3	TRBD1	TRBJ1-2	TGTGCCAGCAGCGCCGGGACAGGGGACTATGGCTACACCTTC	CASSAGTGDYGYTF
.	TRBV12-1	.	TRBJ2-3	TGTGCCAGCAGCTTTCATGGACAGGGCACAGATACGCAGTATTTT	CASSFHGQGTDTQYF